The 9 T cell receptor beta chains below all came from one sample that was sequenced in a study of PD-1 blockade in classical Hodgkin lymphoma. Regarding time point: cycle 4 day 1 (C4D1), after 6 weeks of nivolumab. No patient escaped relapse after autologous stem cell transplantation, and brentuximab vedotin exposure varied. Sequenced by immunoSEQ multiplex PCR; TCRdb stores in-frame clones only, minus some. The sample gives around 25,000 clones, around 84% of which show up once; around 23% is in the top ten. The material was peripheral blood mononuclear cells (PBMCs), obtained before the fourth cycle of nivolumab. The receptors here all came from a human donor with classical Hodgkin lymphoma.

The CDR3 protein is CASSEDAGVNTEAFF. Written as DNA, the CDR3 is TGTGCCAGCAGTGAAGACGCGGGGGTGAACACTGAAGCTTTCTTT. V gene TRBV6-1 combines with J gene TRBJ1-1, with D tentatively TRBD1 (5 bases). There are 15 residues in the CDR3. Trimming shortened V by 1 base and J by 0 bases, and 9 bases separated the two germline ends. The germline V gene encodes CDR1 MNHNS and CDR2 SASEGT.

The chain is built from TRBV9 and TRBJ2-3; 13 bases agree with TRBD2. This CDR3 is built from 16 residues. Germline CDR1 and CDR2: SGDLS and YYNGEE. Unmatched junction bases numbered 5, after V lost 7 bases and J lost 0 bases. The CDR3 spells CASGTSGITSTDTQYF. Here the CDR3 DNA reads TGTGCCAGCGGGACTAGCGGGATCACTAGCACAGATACGCAGTATTTT.

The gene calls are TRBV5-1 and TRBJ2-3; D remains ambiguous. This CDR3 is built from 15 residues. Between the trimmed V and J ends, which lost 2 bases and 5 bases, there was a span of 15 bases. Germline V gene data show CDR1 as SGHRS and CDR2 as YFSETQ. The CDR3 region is CASSLTSRVGDTQYF. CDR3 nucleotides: TGCGCCAGCAGCTTAACGAGTAGAGTAGGAGATACGCAGTATTTT.

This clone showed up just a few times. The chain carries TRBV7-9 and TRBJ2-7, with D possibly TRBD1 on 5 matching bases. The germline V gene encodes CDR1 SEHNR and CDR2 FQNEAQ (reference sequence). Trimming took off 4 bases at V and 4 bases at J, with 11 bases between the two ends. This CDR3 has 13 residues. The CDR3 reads CASSSRQLYEQYF. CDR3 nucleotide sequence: TGTGCCAGCAGCTCAAGACAGTTGTACGAGCAGTACTTC.

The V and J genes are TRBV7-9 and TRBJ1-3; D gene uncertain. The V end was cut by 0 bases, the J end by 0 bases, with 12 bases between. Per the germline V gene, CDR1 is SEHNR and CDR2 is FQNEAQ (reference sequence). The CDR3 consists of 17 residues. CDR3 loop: CASSLALDDGSGNTIYF. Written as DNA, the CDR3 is TGTGCCAGCAGCTTAGCTCTGGACGACGGCTCTGGAAACACCATATATTTT. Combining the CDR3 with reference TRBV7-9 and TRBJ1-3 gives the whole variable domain DTGVSQNPRHKITKRGQNVTFRCDPISEHNRLYWYRQTLGQGPEFLTYFQNEAQLEKSRLLSDRFSAERPKGSFSTLEIQRTEQGDSAMYLCASSLALDDGSGNTIYFGEGSWLTVV.

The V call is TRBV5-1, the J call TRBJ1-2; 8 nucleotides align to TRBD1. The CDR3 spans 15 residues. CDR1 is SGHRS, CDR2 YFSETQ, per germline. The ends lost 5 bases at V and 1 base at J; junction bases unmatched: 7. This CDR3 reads CASRTGQGYNYGYTF. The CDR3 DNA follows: TGCGCCAGCAGGACTGGACAGGGATATAACTATGGCTACACCTTC.

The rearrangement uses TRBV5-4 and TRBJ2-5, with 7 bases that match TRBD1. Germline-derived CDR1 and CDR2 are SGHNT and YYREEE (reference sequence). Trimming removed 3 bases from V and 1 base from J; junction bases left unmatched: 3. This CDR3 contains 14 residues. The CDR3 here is CASSSGDSQETQYF. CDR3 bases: TGTGCCAGCAGCTCTGGGGACAGCCAAGAGACCCAGTACTTC.

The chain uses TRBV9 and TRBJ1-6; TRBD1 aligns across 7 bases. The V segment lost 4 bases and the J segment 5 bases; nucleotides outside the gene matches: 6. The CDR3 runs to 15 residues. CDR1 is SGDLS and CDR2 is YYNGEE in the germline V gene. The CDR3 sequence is CASSTGTADNSPLHF. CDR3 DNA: TGTGCCAGCAGCACAGGGACAGCCGATAATTCACCCCTCCACTTT.

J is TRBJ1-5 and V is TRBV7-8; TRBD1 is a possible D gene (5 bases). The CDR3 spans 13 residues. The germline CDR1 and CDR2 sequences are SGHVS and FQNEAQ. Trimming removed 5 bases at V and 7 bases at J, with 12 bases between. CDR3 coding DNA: TGTGCCAGCAGCCTTTGGGGGGGACAGCCCCAGCATTTT. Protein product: CASSLWGGQPQHF.